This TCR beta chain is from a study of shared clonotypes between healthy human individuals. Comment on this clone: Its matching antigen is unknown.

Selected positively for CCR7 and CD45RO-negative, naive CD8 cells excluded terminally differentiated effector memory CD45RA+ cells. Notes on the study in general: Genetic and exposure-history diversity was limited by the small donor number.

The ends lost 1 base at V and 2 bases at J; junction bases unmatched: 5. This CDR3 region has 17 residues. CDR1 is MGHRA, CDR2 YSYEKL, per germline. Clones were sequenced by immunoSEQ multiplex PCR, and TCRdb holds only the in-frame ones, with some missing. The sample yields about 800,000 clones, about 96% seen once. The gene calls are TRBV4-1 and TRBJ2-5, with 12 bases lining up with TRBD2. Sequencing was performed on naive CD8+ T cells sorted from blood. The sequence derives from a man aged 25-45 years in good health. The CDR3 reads CASSQGTSGTQQETQYF. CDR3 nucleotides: TGCGCCAGCAGCCAAGGGACTAGCGGGACACAACAAGAGACCCAGTACTTC.